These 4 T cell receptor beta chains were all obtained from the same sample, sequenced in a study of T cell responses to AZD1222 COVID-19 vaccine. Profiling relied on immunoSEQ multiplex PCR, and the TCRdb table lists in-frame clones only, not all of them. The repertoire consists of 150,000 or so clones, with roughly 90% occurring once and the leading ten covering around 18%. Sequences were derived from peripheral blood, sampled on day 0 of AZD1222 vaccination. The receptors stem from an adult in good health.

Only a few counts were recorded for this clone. The CDR3 bases are TGCGCCAGCAGCCCCGGGTTACAGGGTCGGCGGGCTAGCAATCAGCCCCAGCATTTT. This translates into CASSPGLQGRRASNQPQHF. The V gene is TRBV4-1, the J gene TRBJ1-5, with D tentatively TRBD1 (6 bases). Germline lookup yields CDR1 MGHRA and CDR2 YSYEKL. Trimming took 4 bases from V and 0 from J, leaving 22 bases between them. The CDR3 totals 19 residues.

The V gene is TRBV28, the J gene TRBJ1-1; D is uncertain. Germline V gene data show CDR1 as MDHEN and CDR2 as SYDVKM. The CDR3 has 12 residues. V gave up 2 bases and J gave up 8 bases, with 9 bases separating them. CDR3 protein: CASSLVGREAFF. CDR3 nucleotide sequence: TGTGCCAGCAGTTTAGTTGGACGGGAAGCTTTCTTT. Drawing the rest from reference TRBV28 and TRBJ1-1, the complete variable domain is DVKVTQSSRYLVKRTGEKVFLECVQDMDHENMFWYRQDPGLGLRLIYFSYDVKMKEKGDIPEGYSVSREKKERFSLILESASTNQTSMYLCASSLVGREAFFGQGTRLTVV.

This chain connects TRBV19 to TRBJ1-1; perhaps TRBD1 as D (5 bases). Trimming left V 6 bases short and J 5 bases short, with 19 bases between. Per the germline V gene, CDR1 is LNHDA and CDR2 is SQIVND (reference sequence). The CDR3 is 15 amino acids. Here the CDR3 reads CASRRGGGWRTEAFF. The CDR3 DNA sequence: TGTGCCAGTAGAAGGGGCGGCGGATGGCGGACTGAAGCTTTCTTT.

CDR3 DNA: TGTGCCAGTACTACAGGGGGGGCTAACTATGGCTACACCTTC. This translates into CASTTGGANYGYTF. V gene TRBV6-5 combines with J gene TRBJ1-2; TRBD1 aligns across 8 bases. The CDR3 is made up of 14 amino acids. Germline assignment: CDR1 MNHEY and CDR2 SVGAGI. V lost 9 bases to trimming and J lost 0 bases; unmatched junction nucleotides: 6.